Following are 13 T cell receptor beta chains from one sample sequenced in a study of cytomegalovirus exposure and HLA in healthy donors. PCR involved 60 Vbeta and 13 Jbeta primers. The data were produced by immunoSEQ multiplex PCR, yet TCRdb's version contains in-frame clones alone and is incomplete. The table gives 100,000 to 150,000 clones; the top ten clones make up 1% of it. Input material: PBMCs. These TCRs come from a man younger than 35 in good health and CMV-seronegative.

The CDR3 sequence: CAIKMDSEAFF. The CDR3 DNA follows: TGTGCCATCAAAATGGACAGTGAAGCTTTCTTT. The chain has TRBV10-3 and TRBJ1-1; the D gene is possibly TRBD1 (6 bases). Germline V gene data show CDR1 as ENHRY and CDR2 as SYGVKD. V lost 7 bases, J lost 7 bases, and 10 bases lay in between. This CDR3 spans 11 amino acids.

The chain has TRBV9 and TRBJ1-2; the D is unclear. The CDR3 runs 17 residues. Germline V gene data show CDR1 as SGDLS and CDR2 as YYNGEE. V lost 0 bases and J 2 bases, leaving 17 bases between the germline ends. The CDR3 region has the DNA TGTGCCAGCAGCGTAGGTCCCGGAGGGCCCAAGAACTATGGCTACACCTTC. Translating it yields CASSVGPGGPKNYGYTF.

V and J are TRBV7-2 and TRBJ1-5; TRBD1 is a possible D gene (6 bases). Germline CDR1 SGHTA, CDR2 FQGNSA. This CDR3 has 14 residues. Trimming removed 0 bases from V and 4 bases from J, with 7 bases in between. The CDR3 DNA sequence: TGTGCCAGCAGCTTAGCCCAGGGGAATCAGCCCCAGCATTTT. Its protein product is CASSLAQGNQPQHF. Full variable domain (remainder filled in from reference TRBV7-2 and TRBJ1-5): GAGVSQSPSNKVTEKGKDVELRCDPISGHTALYWYRQSLGQGLEFLIYFQGNSAPDKSGLPSDRFSAERTGGSVSTLTIQRTQQEDSAVYLCASSLAQGNQPQHFGDGTRLSIL.

The chain has TRBV28 and TRBJ1-2; 8 bases fit TRBD1. After removal of 6 bases from V and 4 bases from J, the junction contained 7 bases not matched to a gene. The germline CDR1 and CDR2 sequences are MDHEN and SYDVKM. The CDR3 has 14 amino acids. The DNA of the CDR3 is TGTGCCAGCAGCCCCCGGGACAGGTTCTATGGCTACACCTTC. Translating it yields CASSPRDRFYGYTF.

This chain joins TRBV7-9 and TRBJ2-7, with TRBD2 matching 15 bases. The CDR3 has 16 amino acids. V lost 5 bases to trimming and J lost 4 bases; unmatched junction nucleotides: 6. The V gene's germline CDR1 is SEHNR and CDR2 FQNEAQ (reference sequence). This CDR3 reads CASSLGLAGGPYEQYF. The CDR3 DNA is TGTGCCAGCAGCCTCGGACTAGCGGGAGGGCCGTACGAGCAGTACTTC. Full variable domain (missing parts from reference TRBV7-9 and TRBJ2-7): DTGVSQNPRHKITKRGQNVTFRCDPISEHNRLYWYRQTLGQGPEFLTYFQNEAQLEKSRLLSDRFSAERPKGSFSTLEIQRTEQGDSAMYLCASSLGLAGGPYEQYFGPGTRLTVT.

V usage is TRBV7-3 and J usage is TRBJ1-2; D not certain. Deletions cut 2 bases from V and 8 bases from J, with 12 bases between. Germline assignment: CDR1 SGHTA and CDR2 FQGTGA. There are 13 residues in the CDR3. CDR3: CASSLSGVEGYTF. The CDR3 DNA reads as TGTGCCAGCAGCTTATCAGGTGTCGAAGGCTACACCTTC. Full variable domain (remainder filled in from reference TRBV7-3 and TRBJ1-2): GAGVSQTPSNKVTEKGKYVELRCDPISGHTALYWYRQSLGQGPEFLIYFQGTGAADDSGLPNDRFFAVRPEGSVSTLKIQRTERGDSAVYLCASSLSGVEGYTFGSGTRLTVV.

The chain joins TRBV6-5 to TRBJ1-5; D is ambiguous. Germline V gene sequence: CDR1 MNHEY, CDR2 SVGAGI. V lost 5 bases, J lost 7 bases, and 18 bases lay in between. The CDR3 runs 15 residues. CDR3 sequence reads: CASSIAGDSGQPQHF. The CDR3 nucleotides are TGTGCCAGCAGTATCGCGGGAGACTCGGGACAGCCCCAGCATTTT.

The V gene is TRBV4-1, the J gene TRBJ1-5; D perhaps matches TRBD1 (5 bases). V gave up 1 base and J gave up 4 bases, with 17 bases separating them. This CDR3 spans 17 amino acids. Germline V gives CDR1 MGHRA, CDR2 YSYEKL. CDR3 in amino acids: CASSQVMTRQLNQPQHF. The CDR3 DNA follows: TGCGCCAGCAGCCAAGTCATGACGAGACAGCTAAATCAGCCCCAGCATTTT.

The genes are TRBV7-9 and TRBJ2-2; D may be TRBD2 (5 bases). V was shortened by 4 bases and J by 1 base, with 7 bases between the two germline ends. The germline V gene has CDR1 SEHNR and CDR2 FQNEAQ (reference sequence). This CDR3 contains 14 residues. CDR3 sequence reads: CASSSAGNTGELFF. Here the CDR3 DNA reads TGTGCCAGCAGCTCGGCGGGGAACACCGGGGAGCTGTTTTTT.

CDR3 in DNA: TGTGCCAGCAGCCGGACTAGCGGAAACAATGAGCAGTTCTTC. It codes for CASSRTSGNNEQFF. V usage is TRBV6-6 and J usage is TRBJ2-1; 10 bases agree with TRBD2. The CDR3 loop spans 14 amino acids. Germline trimming cut 6 bases from V and 5 bases from J; bases unmatched to any gene: 4. CDR1 and CDR2 from the germline V gene are MNHNY and SVGAGI (reference sequence).

This sequence joins TRBV5-1 and TRBJ2-7; 8 bases map to TRBD1. The CDR3 is made up of 15 amino acids. Germline CDR1 reads SGHRS; CDR2 reads YFSETQ. J lost 0 bases, V lost 4 bases, and 6 bases had no gene match. CDR3 amino acids: CASSTPDRASYEQYF. The CDR3 bases are TGCGCCAGCAGCACCCCGGACAGGGCCTCCTACGAGCAGTACTTC.

This chain joins TRBV27 and TRBJ1-6; TRBD1 is a possible D gene (5 bases). CDR3 length: 16 amino acids. CDR1 is MNHEY and CDR2 is SMNVEV in the germline V gene (reference sequence). Trimming took 6 bases from V and 1 from J, leaving 13 bases between them. The CDR3 sequence: CASSPQGRSYNSPLHF. As DNA, the CDR3 is TGTGCCAGCAGCCCCCAGGGAAGATCCTATAATTCACCCCTCCACTTT.

The rearrangement links TRBV9 to TRBJ2-7, with 14 positions matching TRBD2. Germline CDR1 is SGDLS and CDR2 is YYNGEE. V lost 2 bases to trimming and J lost 5 bases; unmatched junction nucleotides: 9. CDR3 length equals 17 residues. DNA for the CDR3: TGTGCCAGCAGCGTTGGACTAGCGGGAGGTATGGAAGACGAGCAGTACTTC. Its protein is CASSVGLAGGMEDEQYF.